This TCR beta chain comes out of a study of T cell changes during pregnancy in multiple sclerosis. Clones were read by immunoSEQ multiplex PCR, and TCRdb kept only the in-frame ones, dropping some. The data show some 60,000 clones, around 90% seen once. The CDR3 is made up of 13 amino acids. Trimming took 6 bases from V and 2 from J, leaving 11 bases between them. Germline CDR1 is SGHRS and CDR2 is YFSETQ. The sample consisted of peripheral blood, taken in the second trimester of pregnancy. The clonotype originates from a female donor with multiple sclerosis, enrolled in a pregnancy study. V is TRBV5-1 and J is TRBJ1-1, with D maybe TRBD1 (6 bases). The CDR3 DNA reads as TGCGCCAGCAAGGGGACACCTAACACTGAAGCTTTCTTT. Translating gives CASKGTPNTEAFF.